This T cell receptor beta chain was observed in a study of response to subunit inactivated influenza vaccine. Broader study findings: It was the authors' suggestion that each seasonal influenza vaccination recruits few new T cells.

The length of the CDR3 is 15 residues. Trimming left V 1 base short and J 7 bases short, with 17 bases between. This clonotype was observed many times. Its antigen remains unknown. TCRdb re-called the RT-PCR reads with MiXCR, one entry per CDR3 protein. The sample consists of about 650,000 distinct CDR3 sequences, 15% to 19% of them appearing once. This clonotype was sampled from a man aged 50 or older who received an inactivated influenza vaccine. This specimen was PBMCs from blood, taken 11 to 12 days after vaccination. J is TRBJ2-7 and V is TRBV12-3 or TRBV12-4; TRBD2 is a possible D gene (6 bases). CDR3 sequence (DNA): TGTGCCAGCAGTTTAGGGCAAGGGGAGGCGAGGGAGCAGTACTTC. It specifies CASSLGQGEAREQYF.